These 3 T cell receptor beta chains came from one sample sequenced in a study of technical replicates of blood from several donors. Generated by immunoSEQ multiplex PCR, the TCRdb table keeps only in-frame clones and is missing some. The sample includes fewer than 15,000 clones, roughly 83% of them seen just once. Specimen: PBMCs. The receptors come from a human donor in good health.

V and J are TRBV19 and TRBJ2-1; a possible D gene is TRBD1 (5 bases). This CDR3 is 15 amino acids long. Germline CDR1 is LNHDA and CDR2 is SQIVND (reference sequence). V lost 6 bases to trimming and J lost 3 bases, with 15 bases between them. The CDR3 DNA sequence: TGTGCCAGTAGGACCGACAGCCGACTCTACAATGAGCAGTTCTTC. Its protein is CASRTDSRLYNEQFF.

V is TRBV5-4 and J is TRBJ2-5, with 8 bases identical to TRBD1. This CDR3 has 13 amino acids. Germline CDR1 SGHNT, CDR2 YYREEE (reference sequence). After removal of 4 bases from V and 5 bases from J, the junction contained 4 bases not matched to a gene. The CDR3 coding sequence is TGTGCCAGCAGCAAGGACAGGGATGAGACCCAGTACTTC. It specifies CASSKDRDETQYF.

V usage is TRBV10-3 and J usage is TRBJ1-5; 7 bases are a match to TRBD1. The CDR3 is made up of 13 amino acids. V lost 10 bases, J lost 5 bases, and 8 bases stayed unmatched. Germline assignment: CDR1 ENHRY and CDR2 SYGVKD. Here the CDR3 reads CATIQGFDQPQHF. The CDR3 coding sequence is TGTGCCACCATACAGGGGTTCGATCAGCCCCAGCATTTT.